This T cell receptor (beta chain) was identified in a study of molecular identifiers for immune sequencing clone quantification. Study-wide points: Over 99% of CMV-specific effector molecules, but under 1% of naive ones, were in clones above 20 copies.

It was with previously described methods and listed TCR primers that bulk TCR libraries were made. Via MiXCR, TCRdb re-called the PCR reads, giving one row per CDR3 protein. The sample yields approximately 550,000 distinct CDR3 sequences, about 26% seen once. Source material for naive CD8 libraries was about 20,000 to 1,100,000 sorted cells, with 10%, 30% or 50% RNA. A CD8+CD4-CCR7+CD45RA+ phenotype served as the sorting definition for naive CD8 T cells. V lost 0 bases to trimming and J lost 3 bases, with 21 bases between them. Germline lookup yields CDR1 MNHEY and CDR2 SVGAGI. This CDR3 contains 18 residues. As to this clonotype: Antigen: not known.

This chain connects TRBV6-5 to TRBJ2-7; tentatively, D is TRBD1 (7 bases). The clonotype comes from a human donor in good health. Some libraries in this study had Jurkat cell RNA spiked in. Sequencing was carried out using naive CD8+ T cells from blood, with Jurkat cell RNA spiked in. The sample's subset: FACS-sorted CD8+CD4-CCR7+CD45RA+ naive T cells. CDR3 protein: CASSYSPTGGQNFYEQYF. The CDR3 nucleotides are TGTGCCAGCAGTTACTCGCCGACCGGGGGACAGAATTTCTACGAGCAGTACTTC.